This T cell receptor beta chain derives from a study of blood T cell repertoires in COVID-19. Assignments of participants to cohorts depended upon their own reported clinical history. Sequencing was performed with immunoSEQ multiplex PCR; in TCRdb, only in-frame clones are kept and a portion is missing. The sample lists some 250,000 clones, more than 75% occurring once. The V and J ends lost 3 bases and 5 bases respectively, with 14 bases between them. The CDR3 has 15 amino acids. CDR1 and CDR2 from the germline V gene are KGHSH and LQKENI. Sequencing input: PBMCs or T cells enriched from blood (not recorded which). This TCR derives from a middle-aged woman with acute COVID-19. The chain recombines TRBV18 with TRBJ1-5; a possible D gene is TRBD1 (6 bases). For the CDR3, the DNA is TGTGCCAGCTCACCTCAACAGGGAGAAGATCAGCCCCAGCATTTT. Residues: CASSPQQGEDQPQHF.